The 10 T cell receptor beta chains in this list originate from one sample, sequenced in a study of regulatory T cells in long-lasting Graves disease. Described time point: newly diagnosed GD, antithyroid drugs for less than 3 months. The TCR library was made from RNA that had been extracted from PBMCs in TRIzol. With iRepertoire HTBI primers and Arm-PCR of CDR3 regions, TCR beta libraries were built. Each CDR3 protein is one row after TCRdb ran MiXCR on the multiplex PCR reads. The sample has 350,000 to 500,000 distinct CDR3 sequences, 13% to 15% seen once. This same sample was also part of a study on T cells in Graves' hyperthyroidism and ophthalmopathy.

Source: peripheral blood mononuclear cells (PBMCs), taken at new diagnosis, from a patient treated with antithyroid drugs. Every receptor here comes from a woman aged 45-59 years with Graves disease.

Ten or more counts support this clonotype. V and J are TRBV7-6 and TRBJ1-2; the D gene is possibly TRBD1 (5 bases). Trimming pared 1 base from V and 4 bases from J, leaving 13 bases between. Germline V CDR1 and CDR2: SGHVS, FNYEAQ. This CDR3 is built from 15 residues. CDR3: CASSLDQGLTYGYTF. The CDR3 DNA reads TGTGCCAGCAGCTTAGATCAGGGCCTCACCTATGGCTACACCTTC.

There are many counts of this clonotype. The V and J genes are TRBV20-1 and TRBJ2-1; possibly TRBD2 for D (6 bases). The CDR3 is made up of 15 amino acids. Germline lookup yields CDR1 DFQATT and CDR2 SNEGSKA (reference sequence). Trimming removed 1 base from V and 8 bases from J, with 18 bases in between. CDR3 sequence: CSARVGPGVLDEQFF. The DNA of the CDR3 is TGCAGTGCTAGAGTTGGGCCGGGGGTTCTCGATGAGCAGTTCTTC.

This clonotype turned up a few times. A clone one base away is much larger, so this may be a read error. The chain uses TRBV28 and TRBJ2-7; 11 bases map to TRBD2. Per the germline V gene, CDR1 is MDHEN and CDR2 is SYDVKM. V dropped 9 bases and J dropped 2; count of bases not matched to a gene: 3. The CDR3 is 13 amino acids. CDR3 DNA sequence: TGTGCCAGTACTAGCGGGGGAACCTACGAGCAGTACTTC. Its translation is CASTSGGTYEQYF.

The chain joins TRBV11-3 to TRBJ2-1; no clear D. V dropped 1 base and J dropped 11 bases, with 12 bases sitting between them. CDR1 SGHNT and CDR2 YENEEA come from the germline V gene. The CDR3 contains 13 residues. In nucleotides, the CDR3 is TGTGCCAGCAGCTTAGCCCCTAGGAGTAAGCAGTTCTTC. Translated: CASSLAPRSKQFF.

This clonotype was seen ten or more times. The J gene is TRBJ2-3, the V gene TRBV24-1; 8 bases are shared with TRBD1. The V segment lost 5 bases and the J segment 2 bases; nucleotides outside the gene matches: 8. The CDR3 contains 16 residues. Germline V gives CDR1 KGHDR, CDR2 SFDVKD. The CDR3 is CATSGNPGQDTDTQYF. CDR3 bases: TGTGCCACCAGTGGTAACCCGGGACAGGACACAGATACGCAGTATTTT.

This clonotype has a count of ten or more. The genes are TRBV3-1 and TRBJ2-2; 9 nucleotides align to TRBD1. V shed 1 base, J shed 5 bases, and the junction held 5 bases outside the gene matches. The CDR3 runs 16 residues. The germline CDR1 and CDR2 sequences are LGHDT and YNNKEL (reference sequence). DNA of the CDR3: TGTGCCAGCAGCCAAGGGGACAGGGTATGGACCGGGGAGCTGTTTTTT. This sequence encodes CASSQGDRVWTGELFF.

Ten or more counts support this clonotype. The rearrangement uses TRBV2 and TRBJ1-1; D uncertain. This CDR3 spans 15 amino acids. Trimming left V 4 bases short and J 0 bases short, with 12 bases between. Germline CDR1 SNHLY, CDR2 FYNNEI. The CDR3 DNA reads TGTGCCAGCAGTGCGGGCCAGACGATGAACACTGAAGCTTTCTTT. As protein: CASSAGQTMNTEAFF.

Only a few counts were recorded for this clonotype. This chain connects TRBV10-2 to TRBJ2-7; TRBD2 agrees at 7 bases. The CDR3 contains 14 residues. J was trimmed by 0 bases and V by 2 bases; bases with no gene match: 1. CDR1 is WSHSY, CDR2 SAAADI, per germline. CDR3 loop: CASSEPSGSYEQYF. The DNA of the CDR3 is TGCGCCAGCAGTGAGCCTAGCGGCTCCTACGAGCAGTACTTC.

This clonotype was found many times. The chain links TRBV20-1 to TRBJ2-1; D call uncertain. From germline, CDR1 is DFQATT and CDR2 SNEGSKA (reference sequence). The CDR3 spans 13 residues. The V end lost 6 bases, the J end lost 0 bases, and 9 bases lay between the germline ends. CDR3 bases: TGCAGTGCCACCCCGAGCTCCTACAATGAGCAGTTCTTC. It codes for CSATPSSYNEQFF.

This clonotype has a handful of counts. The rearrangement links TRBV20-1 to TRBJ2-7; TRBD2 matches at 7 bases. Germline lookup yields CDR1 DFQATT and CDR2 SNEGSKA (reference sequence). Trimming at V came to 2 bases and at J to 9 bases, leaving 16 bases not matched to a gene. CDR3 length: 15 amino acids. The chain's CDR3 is CSARPSGEGFYVQYF. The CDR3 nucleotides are TGCAGTGCTAGACCCTCGGGGGAGGGTTTCTATGTGCAGTACTTC.